This TCR beta chain was found in a study of T cell repertoires in cytomegalovirus infection. Study-wide context: Shared public TCR beta signatures pointed to both CMV infection and a matching HLA type.

TCRdb re-analysed the reads in MiXCR, keeping a single row per CDR3 protein. In the table there are a few hundred thousand distinct CDR3 sequences, over 7.5% of which are singletons. Ten or more counts support this clonotype. Its antigen is unknown. Germline CDR1 is SGHTA and CDR2 is FQGNSA. The J segment lost 7 bases and the V segment lost 4 bases, leaving 6 bases of the junction unmatched. CDR3 size: 15 residues. Findings of the study overall: In two of eight donors, the top clonotype was HLA-C-restricted CMV-specific. Based on cumulative public TCR beta family frequency, carriers of CMV plus the relevant HLA were identified.

The chain links TRBV7-2 to TRBJ1-6; 8 bases line up with TRBD1. Sequenced sample: PBMCs. This clonotype was obtained from a human donor in good health (CMV status not recorded). Some clones in this sample may be carry-over from other donors' samples. DNA for the CDR3: TGTGCCAGCAGCTCGGACAGGGTAAAGAATTCACCCCTCCACTTT. This codes for CASSSDRVKNSPLHF.